These 19 T cell receptor beta chains came from one sample sequenced in a study of cytomegalovirus exposure and HLA in healthy donors. The PCR ran on 60 Vbeta and 13 Jbeta primers. Profiling relied on immunoSEQ multiplex PCR, and the TCRdb table lists in-frame clones only, not all of them. This sample carries about 200,000 clones, roughly 70% of them seen once, and the ten largest clones take approximately 1.8%. Specimen: PBMCs. The receptors come from a woman aged 25-40 years in good health and CMV-seronegative.

The genes are TRBV7-2 and TRBJ1-1; TRBD1 might be the D (6 bases). The CDR3 is made up of 15 amino acids. Germline V gene data show CDR1 as SGHTA and CDR2 as FQGNSA. V dropped 1 base and J dropped 5 bases, with 14 bases sitting between them. The CDR3 DNA sequence: TGTGCCAGCAGCTTAGAGATAGGGGGATGGACTGAAGCTTTCTTT. This codes for CASSLEIGGWTEAFF.

The table lists this clone with a few counts. This rearrangement joins TRBV7-6 to TRBJ1-2; D is unresolved. There are 16 residues in the CDR3. Germline V gives CDR1 SGHVS, CDR2 FNYEAQ. V gave up 5 bases and J gave up 2 bases, with 18 bases separating them. The CDR3 DNA reads as TGTGCCAGCAGCCCTAGCGTGGCAGAATTGAACTATGGCTACACCTTC. Residues: CASSPSVAELNYGYTF.

The rearrangement links TRBV5-6 to TRBJ2-7; tentative D call: TRBD2 (7 bases). Trimming removed 2 bases from V and 12 bases from J, with 21 bases in between. The CDR3 is made up of 14 amino acids. Germline CDR1 reads SGHDT; CDR2 reads YYEEEE. The CDR3 is CASSFAGAGLRRYF. The CDR3 DNA reads TGTGCCAGCAGCTTCGCGGGGGCGGGACTACGACGGTACTTC.

The chain links TRBV19 to TRBJ1-1; D might be TRBD1 (5 bases). V gave up 3 bases and J gave up 5 bases, with 7 bases separating them. CDR3 length: 12 residues. Looked up from germline, CDR1 is LNHDA and CDR2 is SQIVND (reference sequence). CDR3 nucleotide sequence: TGTGCCAGTAGTATGGGGCGGACTGAAGCTTTCTTT. Translating gives CASSMGRTEAFF.

The chain has TRBV10-3 and TRBJ2-5; TRBD2 matches at 11 bases. Germline V lookup: CDR1 ENHRY, CDR2 SYGVKD. There are 15 residues in the CDR3. Trimming removed 6 bases from V and 0 bases from J; junction bases left unmatched: 3. The CDR3 sequence is CAISPGLADQETQYF. The CDR3 DNA is TGTGCCATCAGCCCGGGACTAGCGGACCAAGAGACCCAGTACTTC.

J is TRBJ1-1 and V is TRBV12-5; possibly TRBD1 for D (6 bases). The V gene's germline CDR1 is LGHNT and CDR2 FRNRAP. Between the trimmed V and J ends, which lost 2 bases and 5 bases, there was a span of 21 bases. This CDR3 is built from 17 residues. The CDR3 protein is CASGLSSDLTGWTEAFF. CDR3 DNA sequence: TGTGCTAGTGGTTTGTCCTCAGACTTAACAGGGTGGACTGAAGCTTTCTTT.

The V and J genes are TRBV2 and TRBJ1-1, with D possibly being TRBD1 (6 bases). CDR1 SNHLY and CDR2 FYNNEI come from the germline V gene. Trimming pared 5 bases from V and 0 bases from J, leaving 16 bases between. The CDR3 is 16 residues long. CDR3 sequence (DNA): TGTGCCAGCAGTTCCCCAGGGGAAGTGATGAACACTGAAGCTTTCTTT. It specifies CASSSPGEVMNTEAFF. Together with reference TRBV2 and TRBJ1-1, the CDR3 gives the full variable domain: EPEVTQTPSHQVTQMGQEVILRCVPISNHLYFYWYRQILGQKVEFLVSFYNNEISEKSEIFDDQFSVERPDGSNFTLKIRSTKLEDSAMYFCASSSPGEVMNTEAFFGQGTRLTVV.

The gene calls are TRBV6-1 and TRBJ1-1, with D perhaps TRBD1 (6 bases). V lost 4 bases to trimming and J lost 0 bases, with 9 bases between them. Germline assignment: CDR1 MNHNS and CDR2 SASEGT. This CDR3 is 14 amino acids long. The CDR3, as DNA: TGTGCCAGCAGTGCCACAGGGCTGAACACTGAAGCTTTCTTT. It codes for CASSATGLNTEAFF.

The chain employs TRBV5-1 and TRBJ1-3; the match to TRBD1 covers 9 bases. Trimming cost V 2 bases and J 1 base; bases outside gene matches: 1. CDR1 is SGHRS and CDR2 is YFSETQ in the germline V gene. This CDR3 spans 15 amino acids. CDR3 in amino acids: CASSLQGASGNTIYF. DNA of the CDR3: TGCGCCAGCAGCTTACAGGGGGCTTCTGGAAACACCATATATTTT.

The chain employs TRBV18 and TRBJ1-3; tentative D call: TRBD1 (5 bases). V lost 2 bases, J lost 0 bases, and 8 bases lay in between. The CDR3 runs 15 residues. Germline loops: CDR1 KGHSH, CDR2 LQKENI. The CDR3 region has the DNA TGTGCCAGCTCACCAGGGGCTCCCTCTGGAAACACCATATATTTT. Protein product: CASSPGAPSGNTIYF.

This rearrangement joins TRBV7-9 to TRBJ2-6; unclear D gene. CDR3 size: 17 residues. Trimming took off 3 bases at V and 0 bases at J, with 12 bases between the two ends. Germline-derived CDR1 and CDR2 are SEHNR and FQNEAQ (reference sequence). The CDR3: CASSFYGVRSGANVLTF. Written as DNA, the CDR3 is TGTGCCAGCAGCTTTTATGGAGTCCGCTCTGGGGCCAACGTCCTGACTTTC.

The V and J genes are TRBV5-6 and TRBJ2-7; no firm D call. Germline V lookup: CDR1 SGHDT, CDR2 YYEEEE. The CDR3 has 14 amino acids. The V end was cut by 3 bases, the J end by 7 bases, with 17 bases between. The CDR3 spells CASSWVASGGEQYF. CDR3 in DNA: TGTGCCAGCAGCTGGGTGGCGTCGGGTGGTGAGCAGTACTTC.

The chain recombines TRBV11-2 with TRBJ1-5, with 9 bases lining up with TRBD1. This CDR3 contains 18 residues. The ends lost 2 bases at V and 0 bases at J; junction bases unmatched: 8. CDR1 SGHAT and CDR2 FQNNGV come from the germline V gene. The CDR3 here is CASSLRPGTGISNQPQHF. The CDR3 DNA sequence: TGTGCCAGCAGCTTACGTCCCGGGACAGGGATTAGCAATCAGCCCCAGCATTTT.

The chain recombines TRBV5-4 with TRBJ2-1, with 8 nucleotides matching TRBD2. CDR3 length: 14 amino acids. V lost 0 bases and J lost 8; bases outside the gene matches: 4. CDR1 SGHNT and CDR2 YYREEE come from the germline V gene (reference sequence). The CDR3, as DNA: TGTGCCAGCAGCTTGGAAGGGACTAGAGATGAGCAGTTCTTC. This sequence encodes CASSLEGTRDEQFF.

V is TRBV5-1 and J is TRBJ2-7; 7 positions match TRBD2. The CDR3 loop spans 17 amino acids. Trimming removed 0 bases from V and 1 base from J; junction bases left unmatched: 10. The germline CDR1 and CDR2 sequences are SGHRS and YFSETQ. For the CDR3, the DNA is TGCGCCAGCAGCTTGGTCCCGTCGAGCGGGAAGTCCTACGAGCAGTACTTC. Protein: CASSLVPSSGKSYEQYF. Looking up the rest from reference TRBV5-1 and TRBJ2-7 gives the full variable domain: KAGVTQTPRYLIKTRGQQVTLSCSPISGHRSVSWYQQTPGQGLQFLFEYFSETQRNKGNFPGRFSGRQFSNSRSEMNVSTLELGDSALYLCASSLVPSSGKSYEQYFGPGTRLTVT.

This chain uses TRBV2 with TRBJ1-5, with a weak D call TRBD1 (5 bases). V was shortened by 3 bases and J by 2 bases, with 17 bases between the two germline ends. CDR1 is SNHLY, CDR2 FYNNEI, per germline. The CDR3 has 17 residues. CDR3 bases: TGTGCCAGCAGTGAGGGCAGGGTCCCAATAGGCAATCAGCCCCAGCATTTT. The encoded protein is CASSEGRVPIGNQPQHF. Together with reference TRBV2 and TRBJ1-5, the CDR3 gives the full variable domain: EPEVTQTPSHQVTQMGQEVILRCVPISNHLYFYWYRQILGQKVEFLVSFYNNEISEKSEIFDDQFSVERPDGSNFTLKIRSTKLEDSAMYFCASSEGRVPIGNQPQHFGDGTRLSIL.

This clone was picked up one time. This rearrangement joins TRBV6-6 to TRBJ2-5, with 8 bases matching TRBD1. Trimming removed 0 bases from V and 4 bases from J; junction bases left unmatched: 4. This CDR3 region has 15 residues. Germline V lookup: CDR1 MNHNY, CDR2 SVGAGI (reference sequence). The CDR3 spells CASSYSSQGAETQYF. DNA of the CDR3: TGTGCCAGCAGTTACTCGAGTCAGGGGGCAGAGACCCAGTACTTC.

This chain connects TRBV9 to TRBJ1-2; 9 nucleotides line up with TRBD1. CDR1 is SGDLS and CDR2 is YYNGEE in the germline V gene. This CDR3 region has 15 residues. With V trimmed by 1 base and J by 2 bases, 3 bases remained unmatched. CDR3 region: CASSVQGQGNYGYTF. CDR3 nucleotide sequence: TGTGCCAGCAGCGTACAAGGACAGGGGAACTATGGCTACACCTTC.

This clone showed up just a few times. The rearrangement uses TRBV6-1 and TRBJ1-4, with 7 bases that match TRBD1. The germline V gene has CDR1 MNHNS and CDR2 SASEGT. The length of the CDR3 is 15 residues. Trimming took 5 bases from V and 5 from J; bases not matched to a gene: 8. The CDR3 is CASSNRQGLNEKLFF. The CDR3 DNA reads TGTGCCAGCAGTAACCGACAGGGCCTCAATGAAAAACTGTTTTTT.